The 21 T cell receptor beta chains below were found in one sample sequenced in a study of cytomegalovirus exposure and HLA in healthy donors. PCR amplification relied on 60 Vbeta primers (plus 13 Jbeta primers). Libraries were prepared by immunoSEQ multiplex PCR; TCRdb keeps only in-frame clonotypes and omits some of them. The table shows about 120,000 clones, with 65% to 75% occurring only once. Material: PBMCs. Receptors were obtained from a man aged 35 to 55 in good health and CMV-seropositive.

The V gene is TRBV6-6, the J gene TRBJ2-7, with D possibly matching TRBD1 (6 bases). This CDR3 spans 10 amino acids. V dropped 5 bases and J dropped 8 bases, with 7 bases sitting between them. Germline V gene sequence: CDR1 MNHNY, CDR2 SVGAGI (reference sequence). The CDR3 here is CASSGQKQYF. In DNA form, the CDR3 reads TGTGCCAGCAGTGGACAGAAGCAGTACTTC.

This clone has only one observation. J is TRBJ1-2 and V is TRBV18; 9 bases map to TRBD1. The CDR3 runs 17 residues. The germline CDR1 and CDR2 sequences are KGHSH and LQKENI. J gave up 0 bases and V 3 bases, and 8 bases lay outside the gene matches. The CDR3 spells CASSPGTGGRANYGYTF. The CDR3 DNA is TGTGCCAGCTCACCGGGTACAGGGGGCAGAGCTAACTATGGCTACACCTTC. Using reference TRBV18 and TRBJ1-2 for the parts outside the CDR3, the full variable domain is NAGVMQNPRHLVRRRGQEARLRCSPMKGHSHVYWYRQLPEEGLKFMVYLQKENIIDESGMPKERFSAEFPKEGPSILRIQQVVRGDSAAYFCASSPGTGGRANYGYTFGSGTRLTVV.

The chain is built from TRBV18 and TRBJ2-3, with D unresolved. The CDR3 consists of 13 residues. Trimming stripped 3 bases from V and 6 bases from J, with 10 bases between. Per the germline V gene, CDR1 is KGHSH and CDR2 is LQKENI. The CDR3 nucleotides read TGTGCCAGCTCACCCCCCACGGAGGATACGCAGTATTTT. The encoded protein is CASSPPTEDTQYF.

The chain uses TRBV7-9 and TRBJ2-1; D may be TRBD2 (6 bases). Looked up from germline, CDR1 is SEHNR and CDR2 is FQNEAQ (reference sequence). This CDR3 has 14 residues. Trimming took 0 bases from V and 9 from J, leaving 12 bases between them. The CDR3 is CASSLAGGYREQFF. The CDR3, as DNA: TGTGCCAGCAGCTTAGCTGGGGGGTATCGTGAGCAGTTCTTC. Full variable domain (outside the CDR3, taken from reference TRBV7-9 and TRBJ2-1): DTGVSQNPRHKITKRGQNVTFRCDPISEHNRLYWYRQTLGQGPEFLTYFQNEAQLEKSRLLSDRFSAERPKGSFSTLEIQRTEQGDSAMYLCASSLAGGYREQFFGPGTRLTVL.

The chain has TRBV4-3 and TRBJ2-1; 12 nucleotides agree with TRBD2. J gave up 8 bases and V 0 bases, and 8 bases lay outside the gene matches. This CDR3 is built from 17 residues. Germline values: CDR1 LGHNA, CDR2 YSLEER. CDR3 sequence reads: CASSQDGGTSGLDEQFF. In DNA, the CDR3 is TGCGCCAGCAGCCAAGATGGAGGGACTAGCGGGCTGGATGAGCAGTTCTTC.

The CDR3: CASTVDSTNSPLHF. Written as DNA, the CDR3 is TGTGCCAGCACTGTAGACAGTACTAATTCACCCCTCCACTTT. The V and J genes are TRBV6-1 and TRBJ1-6, with a possible D match to TRBD1 (5 bases). V shed 7 bases and J shed 6 bases, with 13 bases lying between them. From germline, CDR1 is MNHNS and CDR2 SASEGT. This CDR3 has 14 amino acids.

DNA for the CDR3: TGTGCCAGCTCACCATCAGGGGGGAATCAGCCCCAGCATTTT. Encoded protein: CASSPSGGNQPQHF. The V gene is TRBV18, the J gene TRBJ1-5; TRBD1 matches at 7 bases. The CDR3 runs to 14 residues. The trim removed 2 bases at V and 4 bases at J, leaving 2 bases unmatched. The V gene's germline CDR1 is KGHSH and CDR2 LQKENI.

The chain has TRBV28 and TRBJ1-5, with 7 bases matching TRBD1. V lost 3 bases, J lost 3 bases, and 2 bases stayed unmatched. CDR1 and CDR2 from the germline V gene are MDHEN and SYDVKM. This CDR3 has 14 residues. Here the CDR3 reads CASSFGQANQPQHF. The CDR3 DNA reads as TGTGCCAGCAGTTTCGGACAGGCCAATCAGCCCCAGCATTTT.

This clone came up a few times. The chain carries TRBV30 and TRBJ2-5, with 12 bases identical to TRBD2. The CDR3 is made up of 15 amino acids. From germline, CDR1 is GTSNPN and CDR2 SVGIG (reference sequence). The V segment lost 2 bases and the J segment 5 bases; nucleotides outside the gene matches: 6. The CDR3 DNA is TGTGCCTGGAGTCTAGCGGGGGGGCCGGGGGAGACCCAGTACTTC. This encodes CAWSLAGGPGETQYF.

The gene calls are TRBV6-5 and TRBJ2-7, with unresolved D. The CDR3 consists of 13 residues. Germline lookup yields CDR1 MNHEY and CDR2 SVGAGI. With 6 bases removed from V and 3 bases from J, the gap between germline ends came to 12 bases. This CDR3 is CASRLTERYEQYF. The CDR3 DNA sequence: TGTGCCAGCAGACTGACTGAGCGCTACGAGCAGTACTTC.

The V gene is TRBV5-1, the J gene TRBJ2-7; 8 positions agree with TRBD1. Germline V CDR1 and CDR2: SGHRS, YFSETQ. This CDR3 is built from 13 residues. After removal of 4 bases from V and 6 bases from J, the junction contained 6 bases not matched to a gene. DNA of the CDR3: TGCGCCAGCAGCCCCCTTGGACAGGGCGAGCAGTACTTC. Its translation: CASSPLGQGEQYF.

V gene TRBV30 combines with J gene TRBJ1-6, with a weak D call TRBD1 (6 bases). Germline assignment: CDR1 GTSNPN and CDR2 SVGIG (reference sequence). The CDR3 contains 13 residues. V was trimmed by 5 bases and J by 5 bases, leaving 10 bases between them. The DNA of the CDR3 is TGTGCCTGGTCAACAGGGAATAATTCACCCCTCCACTTT. It translates to CAWSTGNNSPLHF.

A few counts support this clone. This rearrangement joins TRBV7-8 to TRBJ1-4; TRBD1 matches at 7 bases. Germline V gene data show CDR1 as SGHVS and CDR2 as FQNEAQ. The CDR3 runs to 12 residues. V lost 8 bases and J lost 5; bases outside the gene matches: 2. CDR3 sequence (DNA): TGTGCCAGCCAACAGGGGAATGAAAAACTGTTTTTT. Translated, it gives CASQQGNEKLFF.

This clone was observed a single time. The genes are TRBV5-1 and TRBJ1-1, with TRBD1 matching over 7 bases. CDR3 length equals 13 residues. Germline CDR1 reads SGHRS; CDR2 reads YFSETQ. With 3 bases clipped from V and 5 bases from J, the junction kept 4 bases outside the gene matches. The CDR3 sequence is CASSSTGSTEAFF. CDR3 bases: TGCGCCAGCAGCTCGACAGGGAGTACTGAAGCTTTCTTT.

The rearrangement uses TRBV14 and TRBJ2-5, with a weak D call TRBD1 (6 bases). Between the trimmed V and J ends, which lost 0 bases and 0 bases, there was a span of 14 bases. Germline CDR1 is SGHDN and CDR2 is FVKESK. This CDR3 contains 17 residues. CDR3 nucleotide sequence: TGTGCCAGCAGCCAAGACTTCTCGAGGGACAACCAAGAGACCCAGTACTTC. Amino acid sequence: CASSQDFSRDNQETQYF.

The chain joins TRBV11-2 to TRBJ2-2; TRBD1 matches at 8 bases. Germline V gene lookup returns CDR1 SGHAT and CDR2 FQNNGV. The CDR3 consists of 17 residues. V lost 5 bases, J lost 1 base, and 9 bases stayed unmatched. The CDR3 spells CASSQLTGAENTGELFF. CDR3 in DNA: TGTGCCAGCAGCCAACTGACAGGGGCGGAGAACACCGGGGAGCTGTTTTTT. The whole variable domain, filled in from reference TRBV11-2 and TRBJ2-2, reads EAGVAQSPRYKIIEKRQSVAFWCNPISGHATLYWYQQILGQGPKLLIQFQNNGVVDDSQLPKDRFSAERLKGVDSTLKIQPAKLEDSAVYLCASSQLTGAENTGELFFGEGSRLTVL.

The DNA for the CDR3 is TGTGCCTCTAGAGAAACAGGGGTAGTCGGTACGCAGTATTTT. Encoded protein: CASRETGVVGTQYF. The chain carries TRBV11-2 and TRBJ2-3, with 7 bases identical to TRBD1. J gave up 8 bases and V 11 bases, and 16 bases lay outside the gene matches. Germline CDR1 SGHAT, CDR2 FQNNGV. CDR3 length: 14 residues.

V usage is TRBV19 and J usage is TRBJ1-1; possible D gene TRBD1, 6 bases. Trimming took 3 bases from V and 3 from J, leaving 20 bases between them. Per the germline V gene, CDR1 is LNHDA and CDR2 is SQIVND (reference sequence). The CDR3 is made up of 17 amino acids. The CDR3 here is CASSILPRGALYTEAFF. CDR3 DNA sequence: TGTGCCAGTAGTATTCTCCCCCGGGGGGCCCTCTACACTGAAGCTTTCTTT.

This chain links TRBV28 with TRBJ1-6; TRBD1 agrees at 8 bases. Germline values: CDR1 MDHEN, CDR2 SYDVKM. The CDR3 contains 17 residues. After removal of 5 bases from V and 8 bases from J, the junction contained 14 bases not matched to a gene. CDR3 DNA sequence: TGTGCCAGCAGTCCTCTACTCGGACAGGGTCAGGATTCACCCCTCCACTTT. Translating gives CASSPLLGQGQDSPLHF. The variable domain in full, completed from reference TRBV28 and TRBJ1-6, reads DVKVTQSSRYLVKRTGEKVFLECVQDMDHENMFWYRQDPGLGLRLIYFSYDVKMKEKGDIPEGYSVSREKKERFSLILESASTNQTSMYLCASSPLLGQGQDSPLHFGNGTRLTVT.

The rearrangement uses TRBV15 and TRBJ2-3; the D gene is possibly TRBD2 (6 bases). The CDR3 extends over 18 amino acids. The V end was cut by 0 bases, the J end by 3 bases, with 19 bases between. Germline lookup yields CDR1 LNHNV and CDR2 YYDKDF (reference sequence). The CDR3 is CATSREAGQGHGTDTQYF. DNA of the CDR3: TGTGCCACCAGCAGAGAGGCGGGGCAGGGCCACGGGACAGATACGCAGTATTTT.

This clone was found many times. The chain recombines TRBV2 with TRBJ2-7; no firm D call. CDR1 and CDR2 (germline): SNHLY, FYNNEI. V lost 2 bases to trimming and J lost 5 bases, with 13 bases between them. The CDR3 runs 14 residues. The CDR3 bases are TGTGCCAGCAGTGAACAGATGGTGGCAAACGAGCAGTACTTC. It yields the protein CASSEQMVANEQYF.